This TCR beta chain comes out of a study of CD8 T cells in ankylosing spondylitis (TCRdb year 2017). As for the study more broadly: To find TCR variants linked to disease, the study profiled T cell receptor beta repertoires in ankylosing spondylitis patients and healthy donors. In total, the full study cohort was made up of 100 to 140 healthy donors and more than 20 ankylosing spondylitis patients. Peripheral blood was sampled, and synovial fluid was also collected from ankylosing spondylitis patients. What the study reported, not specific to this receptor: A TCR beta motif of fewer than 10 highly homologous amino acid variants appeared characteristic of blood from ankylosing spondylitis patients. Some motif variants had previously been reported in the synovial fluid and blood of reactive arthritis patients, which suggests shared mechanisms of disease initiation. The disease-linked clones were reported to be significantly enriched in matched synovial fluid samples from ankylosing spondylitis patients. The disease-linked clones showed a CD8+ phenotype and occurred at relatively low frequencies in peripheral blood.

Sequencing was carried out with an Illumina HiSeq 2500. Quantitative 5'-RACE with molecular barcodes was the method used to prepare the TCR beta libraries. Turning to the authors' computational methods: Disease-linked TCR variants were identified with a new computational method built on a probabilistic model of VDJ rearrangement. Clones were called with MiXCR by TCRdb after fastp trimmed the public reads at Q25, and only in-frame beta chains were retained. Entries that share a CDR3 protein sequence are merged under the most common genes and DNA. The V and J calls here are based on TCRdb, not the publication. Counted in this sample were roughly 670,000 distinct CDR3 sequences; 15% to 20% of them appeared once. In total, the top ten clones hold 15% to 20% of the sample. Counted from cysteine to phenylalanine, this CDR3 has 10 amino acids. The CDR3 DNA has 30 bases and is translated from base 1. At the junction V is shortened by 3 bases and J by 10 bases, with 9 bases in between. The germline V gene provides CDR1 SQVTM and CDR2 ANQGSEA.

In this sample, this clonotype turned up a few times. Its target antigen remains unknown. Per-base quality was not reported, and no clone a single base away is much larger than it. The sample comprised blood, either unsorted or a sorted T cell fraction (not recorded which). The chain joins TRBV29-1 to TRBJ1-1, with the identity of the D gene unclear. This sequence originates from a male donor with ankylosing spondylitis. Here is the DNA: TGCAGCGTTGATATAGTAGGAGCTTTCTTT. This sequence encodes CSVDIVGAFF. Beyond the CDR3, the reference TRBV29-1 and TRBJ1-1 genes provide the residues; the full variable domain reads: SAVISQKPSRDICQRGTSLTIQCQVDSQVTMMFWYRQQPGQSLTLIATANQGSEATYESGFVIDKFPISRPNLTFSTLTVSNMSPEDSSIYLCSVDIVGAFFGQGTRLTVV.